The entry that follows covers one T cell receptor (beta chain) sequence. Its cognate antigen is unknown. Compared with germline, one end of the junction differs, possibly owing to a read error. Using RNA template, CDR3s of TCR alpha and beta were amplified with iRepertoire arm-PCR. Input was roughly 85-400 ng of tissue mRNA or PBMC total RNA. TCRdb called the multiplex PCR reads again in MiXCR, with one record for every CDR3 protein. The table includes roughly 120,000 distinct CDR3 sequences, roughly 24% detected once. The sample comes from a study of glioma-infiltrating T cells. Findings of the study overall: Only very few CDR3 sequences appeared in both tissue and blood. Tissue-blood divergence was below expectation in non-neoplastic patients, above in gliomas.

The germline CDR1 and CDR2 sequences are WSHSY and SAAADI. The CDR3 is made up of 13 amino acids. The sequencing sample was made of glioma tissue, nonneoplastic brain tissue, or PBMCs (not recorded which). The chain carries TRBV10-2 and TRBJ2-7; 7 positions match TRBD2. The receptor was derived from a human donor with low-grade glioma or glioblastoma, undergoing nonglioma brain surgery, or in good health (not recorded which). The chain's CDR3 is CATTGGRTYEQYF. The CDR3 nucleotides read TGTGCCACCACGGGAGGAAGAACCTACGAGCAGTACTTC.